This record concerns one T cell receptor beta chain sequence. The target antigen is unknown. Treatment in this sample: roughly 20 received Ad26.COV2.S at low or high dose, single or two shots; several received placebo; per-sample allocation not given. After the first vaccine or placebo injection, samples were drawn on day 63. Measured with immunoSEQ multiplex PCR; TCRdb has only the in-frame clones, and not every one. This repertoire shows fewer than 300,000 clones, around 87% found once; its top ten account for about 3.1%. The data belong to a study of Ad26.COV2.S vaccination and SARS-CoV-2 variants. Notes on the study in general: Analyses of TCR breadth and depth may have underestimated total T cell responses. Vaccine recipients posted higher spike-specific TCR breadth than their placebo counterparts. Breadth measured for non-spike TCRs was similar across vaccine and placebo recipients.

This sequence originates from a person between 18 and 65 years old who received the Ad26.COV2.S COVID-19 vaccine or a placebo. The sample in question was peripheral blood, obtained in a trial of Ad26.COV2.S vaccine versus placebo.

CDR3 in DNA: TGTGCCGGTAAAGCCGGGACTAGCGCACAAGAGACCCAGTACTTC. It translates to CAGKAGTSAQETQYF. The V and J genes are TRBV10-3 and TRBJ2-5; 10 bases are shared with TRBD2. V lost 11 bases and J lost 2; bases outside the gene matches: 11. The CDR3 is 15 residues long. From germline, CDR1 is ENHRY and CDR2 SYGVKD.